The clone carrying this T cell receptor (beta chain) was seen only a few times. V lost 7 bases to trimming and J lost 8 bases; unmatched junction nucleotides: 8. Germline loops: CDR1 LNHDA, CDR2 SQIVND (reference sequence). CDR3 length: 13 residues. The data belong to a study of CD8+ T cells in alopecia areata. TCR sequencing used cDNA made by reverse transcription of extracted RNA. The assay was immunoSEQ multiplex PCR, and TCRdb's table has in-frame clones only and misses some. The top ten hold approximately 1.2% of the sample, which has around 250,000 clones, under 70% seen once. This material consisted of CD4+ T cells sorted from blood, taken at week 0. The rearrangement uses TRBV19 and TRBJ1-2; 9 bases agree with TRBD1. This clonotype was obtained from a human donor with alopecia areata. The DNA for the CDR3 is TGTGCCAGTACCACCGGACAGGGGATGGGCTACACCTTC. Translation gives CASTTGQGMGYTF.